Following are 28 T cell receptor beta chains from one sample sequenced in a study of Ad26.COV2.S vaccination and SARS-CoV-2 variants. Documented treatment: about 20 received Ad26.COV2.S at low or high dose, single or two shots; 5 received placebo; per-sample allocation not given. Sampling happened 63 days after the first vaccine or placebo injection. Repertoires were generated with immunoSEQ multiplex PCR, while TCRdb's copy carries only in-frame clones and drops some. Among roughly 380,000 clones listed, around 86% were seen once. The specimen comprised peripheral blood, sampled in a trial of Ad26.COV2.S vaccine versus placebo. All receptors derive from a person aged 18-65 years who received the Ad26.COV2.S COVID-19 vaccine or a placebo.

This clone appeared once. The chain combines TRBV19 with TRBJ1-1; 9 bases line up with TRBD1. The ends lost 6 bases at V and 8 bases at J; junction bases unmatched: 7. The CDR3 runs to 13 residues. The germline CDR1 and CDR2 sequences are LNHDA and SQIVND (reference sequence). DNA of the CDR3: TGTGCCAGTAGGGGACAGGGACGATTCGAAGCTTTCTTT. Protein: CASRGQGRFEAFF.

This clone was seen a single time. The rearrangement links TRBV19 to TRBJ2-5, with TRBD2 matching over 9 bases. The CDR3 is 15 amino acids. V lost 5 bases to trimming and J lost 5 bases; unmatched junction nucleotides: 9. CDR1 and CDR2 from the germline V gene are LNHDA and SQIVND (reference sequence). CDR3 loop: CASSALAGPRETQYF. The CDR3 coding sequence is TGTGCCAGTAGTGCTCTAGCGGGGCCTCGGGAGACCCAGTACTTC.

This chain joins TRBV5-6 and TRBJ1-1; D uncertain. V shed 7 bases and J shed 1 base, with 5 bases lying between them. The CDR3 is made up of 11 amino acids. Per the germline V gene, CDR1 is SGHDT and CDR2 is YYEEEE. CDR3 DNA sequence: TGTGCCAGCGGCGAGAACACTGAAGCTTTCTTT. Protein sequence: CASGENTEAFF. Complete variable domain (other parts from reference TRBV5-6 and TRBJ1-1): DAGVTQSPTHLIKTRGQQVTLRCSPKSGHDTVSWYQQALGQGPQFIFQYYEEEERQRGNFPDRFSGHQFPNYSSELNVNALLLGDSALYLCASGENTEAFFGQGTRLTVV.

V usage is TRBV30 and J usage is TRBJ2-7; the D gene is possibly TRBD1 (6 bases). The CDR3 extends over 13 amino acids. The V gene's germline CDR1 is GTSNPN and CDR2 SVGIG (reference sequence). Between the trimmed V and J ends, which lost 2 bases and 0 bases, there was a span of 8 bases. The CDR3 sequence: CAWSSGVSYEQYF. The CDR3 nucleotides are TGTGCCTGGAGTTCAGGGGTCTCCTACGAGCAGTACTTC.

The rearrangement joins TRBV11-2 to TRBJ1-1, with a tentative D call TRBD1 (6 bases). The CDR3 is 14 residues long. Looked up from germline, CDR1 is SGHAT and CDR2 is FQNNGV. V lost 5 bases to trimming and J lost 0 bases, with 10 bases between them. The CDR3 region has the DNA TGTGCCAGCAGCCAGGGACAATTGAACACTGAAGCTTTCTTT. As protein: CASSQGQLNTEAFF.

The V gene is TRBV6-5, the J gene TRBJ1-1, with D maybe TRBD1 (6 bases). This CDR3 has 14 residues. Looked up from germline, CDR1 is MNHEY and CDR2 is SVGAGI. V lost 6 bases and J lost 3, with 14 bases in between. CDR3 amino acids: CASRPRGVYTEAFF. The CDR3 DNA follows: TGTGCCAGCAGACCTAGGGGGGTGTACACTGAAGCTTTCTTT.

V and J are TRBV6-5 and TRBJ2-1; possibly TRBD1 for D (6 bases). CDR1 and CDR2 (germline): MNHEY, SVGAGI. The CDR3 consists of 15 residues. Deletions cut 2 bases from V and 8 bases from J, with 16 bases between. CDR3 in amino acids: CASSYRGRGIYEQFF. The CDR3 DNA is TGTGCCAGCAGTTACCGGGGCAGGGGTATCTATGAGCAGTTCTTC.

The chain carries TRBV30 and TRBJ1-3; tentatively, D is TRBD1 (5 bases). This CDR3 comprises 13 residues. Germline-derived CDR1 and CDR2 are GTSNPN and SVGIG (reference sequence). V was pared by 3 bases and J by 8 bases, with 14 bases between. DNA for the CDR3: TGTGCCTGGAGCGCACAGGCTAGGGACACCATATATTTT. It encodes CAWSAQARDTIYF.

In nucleotides, the CDR3 is TGTGCCAGCAGCCCGAAATTGGCAGGGAGCTATGAGCAGTTCTTC. The encoded protein is CASSPKLAGSYEQFF. V and J are TRBV5-4 and TRBJ2-1; D could derive from TRBD1 or TRBD2 (5 bases each). Germline V gives CDR1 SGHNT, CDR2 YYREEE (reference sequence). V shed 4 bases and J shed 8 bases, with 19 bases lying between them. This CDR3 has 15 residues. The variable domain in full, completed from reference TRBV5-4 and TRBJ2-1, reads ETGVTQSPTHLIKTRGQQVTLRCSSQSGHNTVSWYQQALGQGPQFIFQYYREEENGRGNFPPRFSGLQFPNYSSELNVNALELDDSALYLCASSPKLAGSYEQFFGPGTRLTVL.

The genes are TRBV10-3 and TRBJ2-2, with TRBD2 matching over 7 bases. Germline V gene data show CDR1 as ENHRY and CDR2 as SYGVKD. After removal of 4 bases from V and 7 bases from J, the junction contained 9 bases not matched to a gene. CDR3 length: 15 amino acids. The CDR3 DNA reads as TGTGCCATCAGTGGACTAGGTGGGGGGGTCGGGGAGCTGTTTTTT. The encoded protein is CAISGLGGGVGELFF.

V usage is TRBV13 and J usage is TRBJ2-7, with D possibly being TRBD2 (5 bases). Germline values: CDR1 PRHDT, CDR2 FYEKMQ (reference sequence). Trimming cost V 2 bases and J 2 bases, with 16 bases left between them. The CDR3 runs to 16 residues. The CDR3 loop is CASSLSWQTTTYEQYF. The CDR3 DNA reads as TGTGCCAGCAGCTTAAGTTGGCAGACTACGACCTACGAGCAGTACTTC.

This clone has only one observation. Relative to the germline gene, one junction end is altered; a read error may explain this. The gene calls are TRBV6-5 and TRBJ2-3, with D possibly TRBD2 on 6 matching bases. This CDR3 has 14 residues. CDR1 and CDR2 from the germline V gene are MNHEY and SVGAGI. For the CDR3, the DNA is TGTGCCAGCAGCCCGGGACTCAACACATATACGCAGTATTTT. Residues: CASSPGLNTYTQYF.

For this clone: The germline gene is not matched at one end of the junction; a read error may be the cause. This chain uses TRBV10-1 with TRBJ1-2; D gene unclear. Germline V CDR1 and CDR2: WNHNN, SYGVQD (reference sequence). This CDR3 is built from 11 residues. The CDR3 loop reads CASSVDGPLAF. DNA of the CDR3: TGCGCCAGCAGTGTAGACGGCCCCTTGGCCTTC.

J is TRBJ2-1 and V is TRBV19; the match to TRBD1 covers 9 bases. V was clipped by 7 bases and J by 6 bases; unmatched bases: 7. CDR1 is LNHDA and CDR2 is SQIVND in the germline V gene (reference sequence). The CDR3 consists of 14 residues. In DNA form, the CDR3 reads TGTGCCAGTAACCGGGACAGGGATCGCAATGAGCAGTTCTTC. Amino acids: CASNRDRDRNEQFF.

CDR3 amino acids: CASSLALNRGWGGTEAFF. The CDR3 DNA follows: TGTGCCAGCAGCTTAGCTCTCAACAGGGGTTGGGGGGGCACTGAAGCTTTCTTT. This chain uses TRBV7-2 with TRBJ1-1; 7 nucleotides line up with TRBD1. V shed 0 bases, J shed 4 bases, and the junction held 14 bases outside the gene matches. The CDR3 runs 18 residues. From germline, CDR1 is SGHTA and CDR2 FQGNSA.

In DNA form, the CDR3 reads TGTGCCAGCAGCTTGGGTGGACAGGGGTCCTACGAGCAGTACTTC. Translation gives CASSLGGQGSYEQYF. The rearrangement uses TRBV5-4 and TRBJ2-7; 9 bases line up with TRBD1. Germline V gene lookup returns CDR1 SGHNT and CDR2 YYREEE (reference sequence). V gave up 0 bases and J gave up 1 base; unmatched junction bases: 2. This CDR3 contains 15 residues. The full variable domain, completed using reference TRBV5-4 and TRBJ2-7, is ETGVTQSPTHLIKTRGQQVTLRCSSQSGHNTVSWYQQALGQGPQFIFQYYREEENGRGNFPPRFSGLQFPNYSSELNVNALELDDSALYLCASSLGGQGSYEQYFGPGTRLTVT.

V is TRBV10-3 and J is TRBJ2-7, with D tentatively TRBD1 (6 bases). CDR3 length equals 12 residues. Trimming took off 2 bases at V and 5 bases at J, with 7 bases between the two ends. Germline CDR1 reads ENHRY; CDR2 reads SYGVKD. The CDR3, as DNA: TGTGCCATCAGTGAGACAGGGAACGAGCAGTACTTC. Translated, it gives CAISETGNEQYF.

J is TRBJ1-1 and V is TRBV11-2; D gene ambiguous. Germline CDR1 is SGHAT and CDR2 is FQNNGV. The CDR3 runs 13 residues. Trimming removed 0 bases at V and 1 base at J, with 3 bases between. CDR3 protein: CASSLERNTEAFF. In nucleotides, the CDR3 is TGTGCCAGCAGCTTAGAGAGGAACACTGAAGCTTTCTTT. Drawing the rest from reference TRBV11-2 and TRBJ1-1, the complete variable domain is EAGVAQSPRYKIIEKRQSVAFWCNPISGHATLYWYQQILGQGPKLLIQFQNNGVVDDSQLPKDRFSAERLKGVDSTLKIQPAKLEDSAVYLCASSLERNTEAFFGQGTRLTVV.

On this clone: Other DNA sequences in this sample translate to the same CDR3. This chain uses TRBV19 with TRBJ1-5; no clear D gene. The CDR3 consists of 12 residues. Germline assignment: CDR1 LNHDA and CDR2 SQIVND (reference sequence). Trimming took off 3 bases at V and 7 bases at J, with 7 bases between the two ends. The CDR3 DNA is TGTGCCAGTAGTATTGTTGGACAGCCCCAGCATTTT. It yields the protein CASSIVGQPQHF.

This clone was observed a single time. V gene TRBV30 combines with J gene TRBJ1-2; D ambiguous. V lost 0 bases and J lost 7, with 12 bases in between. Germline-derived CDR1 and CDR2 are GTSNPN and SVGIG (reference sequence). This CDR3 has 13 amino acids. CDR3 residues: CAWSVSQISGYTF. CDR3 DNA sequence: TGTGCCTGGAGTGTAAGCCAGATCTCTGGCTACACCTTC.

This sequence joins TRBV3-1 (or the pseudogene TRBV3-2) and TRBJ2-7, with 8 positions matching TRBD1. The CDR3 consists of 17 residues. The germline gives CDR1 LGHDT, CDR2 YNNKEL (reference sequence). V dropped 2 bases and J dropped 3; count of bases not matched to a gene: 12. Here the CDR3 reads CASSQRGGQGPFYEQYF. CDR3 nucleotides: TGTGCCAGCAGCCAAAGGGGTGGACAGGGACCTTTCTACGAGCAGTACTTC.

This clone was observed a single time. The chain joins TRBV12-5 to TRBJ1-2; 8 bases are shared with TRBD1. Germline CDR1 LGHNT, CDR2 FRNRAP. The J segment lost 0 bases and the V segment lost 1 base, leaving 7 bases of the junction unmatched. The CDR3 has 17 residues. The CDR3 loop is CASGLAPGTGTNYGYTF. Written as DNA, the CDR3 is TGTGCTAGTGGTTTGGCCCCGGGGACAGGAACTAACTATGGCTACACCTTC. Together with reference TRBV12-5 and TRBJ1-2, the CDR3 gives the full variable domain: DARVTQTPRHKVTEMGQEVTMRCQPILGHNTVFWYRQTMMQGLELLAYFRNRAPLDDSGMPKDRFSAEMPDATLATLKIQPSEPRDSAVYFCASGLAPGTGTNYGYTFGSGTRLTVV.

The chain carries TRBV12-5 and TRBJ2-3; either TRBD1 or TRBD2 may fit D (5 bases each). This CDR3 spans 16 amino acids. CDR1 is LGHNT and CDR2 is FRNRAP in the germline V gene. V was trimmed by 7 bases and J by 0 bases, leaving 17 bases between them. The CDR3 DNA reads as TGTGCTAGTGCTCCCCCGGGACGGCCTAGCACAGATACGCAGTATTTT. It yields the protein CASAPPGRPSTDTQYF.

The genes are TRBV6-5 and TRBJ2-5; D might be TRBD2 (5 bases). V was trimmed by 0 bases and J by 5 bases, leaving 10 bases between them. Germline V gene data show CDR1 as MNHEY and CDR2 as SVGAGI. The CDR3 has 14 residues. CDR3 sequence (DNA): TGTGCCAGCAGTTACTCGTTGAGAGGGGAGACCCAGTACTTC. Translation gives CASSYSLRGETQYF.

As DNA, the CDR3 is TGTGCCAGCAGCCCATCTAGCGTGGGCGGGGAGCTGTTTTTT. This sequence encodes CASSPSSVGGELFF. The rearrangement links TRBV6-5 to TRBJ2-2, with D possibly being TRBD2 (6 bases). V was trimmed by 6 bases and J by 7 bases, leaving 15 bases between them. Germline V gene data show CDR1 as MNHEY and CDR2 as SVGAGI. The CDR3 sequence is 14 residues long.

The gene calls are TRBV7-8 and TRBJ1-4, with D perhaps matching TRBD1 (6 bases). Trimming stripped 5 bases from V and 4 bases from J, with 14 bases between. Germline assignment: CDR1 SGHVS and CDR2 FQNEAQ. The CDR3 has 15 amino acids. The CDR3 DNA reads TGTGCCAGCAGCCCCCCGCGGGGGCGTAATGAAAAACTGTTTTTT. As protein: CASSPPRGRNEKLFF.

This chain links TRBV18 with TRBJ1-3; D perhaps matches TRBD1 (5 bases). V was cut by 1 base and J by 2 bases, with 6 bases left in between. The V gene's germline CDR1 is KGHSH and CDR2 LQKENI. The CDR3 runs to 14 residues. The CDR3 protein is CASSPRGAGNTIYF. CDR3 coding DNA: TGTGCCAGCTCACCACGAGGGGCTGGAAACACCATATATTTT.

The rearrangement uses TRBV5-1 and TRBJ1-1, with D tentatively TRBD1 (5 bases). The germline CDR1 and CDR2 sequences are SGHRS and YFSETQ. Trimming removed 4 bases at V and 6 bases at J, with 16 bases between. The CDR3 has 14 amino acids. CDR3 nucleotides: TGCGCCAGCAGCCGGGACCCCCCCGTATCTGAAGCTTTCTTT. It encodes CASSRDPPVSEAFF.